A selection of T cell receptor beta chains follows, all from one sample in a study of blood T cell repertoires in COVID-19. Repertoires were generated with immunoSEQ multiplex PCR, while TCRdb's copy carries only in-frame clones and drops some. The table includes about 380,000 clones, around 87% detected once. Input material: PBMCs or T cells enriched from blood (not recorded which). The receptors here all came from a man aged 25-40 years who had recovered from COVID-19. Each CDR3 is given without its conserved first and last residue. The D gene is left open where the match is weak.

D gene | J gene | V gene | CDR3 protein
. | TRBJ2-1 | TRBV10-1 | ASSEYAGKEEQF
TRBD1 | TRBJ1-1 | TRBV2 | ASNGQGMSYTEAF
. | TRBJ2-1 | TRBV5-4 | ASSPPTAYNEQF
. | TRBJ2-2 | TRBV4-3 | ASSQHRNTGELF
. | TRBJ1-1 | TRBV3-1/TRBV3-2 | ASSQGRLGAF
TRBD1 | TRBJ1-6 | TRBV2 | ASSERMGTENSPLH
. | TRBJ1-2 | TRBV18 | ASSHGSGYT
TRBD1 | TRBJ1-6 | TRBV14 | ASSQRTGIVALH
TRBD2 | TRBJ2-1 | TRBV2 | ASSEALGGGASSYNEQF
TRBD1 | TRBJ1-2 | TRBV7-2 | ASSFQGGYGYT
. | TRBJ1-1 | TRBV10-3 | AISESPGVVEAF
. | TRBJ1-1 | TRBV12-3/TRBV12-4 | ASSLGVTEAF
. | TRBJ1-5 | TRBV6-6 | ATGGAVYSNQPQH
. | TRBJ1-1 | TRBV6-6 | ASKQVPNTEAF
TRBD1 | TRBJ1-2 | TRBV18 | ASSDRTGPIGYGYT
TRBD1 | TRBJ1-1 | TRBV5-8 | ASSLRTGGRGTEAF
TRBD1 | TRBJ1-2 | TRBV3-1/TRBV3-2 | ASSQVVRDRDYGYT
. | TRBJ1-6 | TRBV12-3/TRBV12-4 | ASRGGGNSPLH
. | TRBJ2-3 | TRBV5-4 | ASSQPQGVWSDTQY
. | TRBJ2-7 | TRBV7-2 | ASSFDRGGAYEQY
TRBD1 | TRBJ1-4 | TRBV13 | ASRQTGNGEKLF
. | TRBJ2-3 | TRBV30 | AWSGGLTDTQY
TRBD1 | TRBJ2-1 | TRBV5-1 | ASSLVGQGVWDEQF
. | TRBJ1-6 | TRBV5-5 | ASSSTRGGPGNSPLH
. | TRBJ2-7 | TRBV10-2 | ASSDLGGTSSSYEQY
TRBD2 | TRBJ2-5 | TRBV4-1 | ASSQEGTSWETQY
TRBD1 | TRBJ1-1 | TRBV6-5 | ASSRTGSEAF
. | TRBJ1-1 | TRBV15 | ATSGGPGTEAF
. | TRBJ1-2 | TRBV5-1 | ASSIGTPGSYGYT
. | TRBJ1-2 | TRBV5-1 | ASSLAGGASVGGYT
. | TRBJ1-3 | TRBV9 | ASSVGQEPESSGNTIY
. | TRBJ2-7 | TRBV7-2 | ASSLDVTRPYEQY
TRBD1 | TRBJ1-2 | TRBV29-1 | SVGEGDRRGYT
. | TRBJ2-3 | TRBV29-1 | SAGAGSTDTQY
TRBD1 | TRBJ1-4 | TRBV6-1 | ASSESGTGNEKLF
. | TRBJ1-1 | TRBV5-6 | ASSLVFGGRTEAF
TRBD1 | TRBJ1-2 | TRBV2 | ASSLGGNYGYT